This TCR beta chain was obtained from a study of T-cell reconstitution after alpha-beta-depleted transplantation in children. This clonotype was seen a handful of times. Unique molecular identifiers were used in preparing the TCRbeta library. TCRdb processed the PCR reads anew with MiXCR; each CDR3 protein has one entry. The sample records 150,000 to 250,000 distinct CDR3 sequences, just over 14% being singletons. CDR3 length: 16 residues. CDR1 is LNHDA and CDR2 is SQIVND in the germline V gene (reference sequence). The V end was cut by 1 base, the J end by 4 bases, with 14 bases between. J is TRBJ1-5 and V is TRBV19; D remains ambiguous. The receptor's source is a human donor who donated a stem cell graft to a child with acute lymphoblastic leukemia. Specimen: PBMCs from the stem cell graft donor, collected from the stem cell graft. CDR3 sequence: CASSIGGQSSNQPQHF. The CDR3 DNA reads as TGTGCCAGTAGTATAGGGGGTCAGTCGTCGAATCAGCCCCAGCATTTT.